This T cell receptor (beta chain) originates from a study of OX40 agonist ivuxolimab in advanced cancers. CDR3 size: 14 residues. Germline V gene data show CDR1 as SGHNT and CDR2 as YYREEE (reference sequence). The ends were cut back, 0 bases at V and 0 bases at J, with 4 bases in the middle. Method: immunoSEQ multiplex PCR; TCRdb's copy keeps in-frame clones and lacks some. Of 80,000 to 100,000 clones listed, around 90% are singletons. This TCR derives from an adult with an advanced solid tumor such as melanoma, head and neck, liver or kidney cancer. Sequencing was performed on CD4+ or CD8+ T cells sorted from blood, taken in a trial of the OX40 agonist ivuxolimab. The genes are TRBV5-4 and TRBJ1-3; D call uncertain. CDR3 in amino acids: CASSLDTSGNTIYF. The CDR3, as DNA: TGTGCCAGCAGCTTGGATACCTCTGGAAACACCATATATTTT.